This T cell receptor (beta chain) was captured by sequencing in a study of cytomegalovirus exposure and HLA in healthy donors. It was healthy bone marrow donors who served as donors. CMV serostatus data were not documented for this donor. Amplification used 60 Vbeta primers and 13 Jbeta primers. Some clones are missing from TCRdb's copy, which holds only in-frame ones; the method was immunoSEQ multiplex PCR. Of approximately 150,000 clones detected, 72% appear once; the ten largest clones hold about 2.5%. The table lists this clone with a few counts. This CDR3 has 13 amino acids. Per the germline V gene, CDR1 is SGHTS and CDR2 is YDEGEE. V lost 5 bases, J lost 4 bases, and 12 bases lay in between.

The chain has TRBV5-8 and TRBJ2-5; TRBD2 is a possible D gene (5 bases). What was sequenced was PBMCs. The receptor was derived from a human donor in good health. The CDR3 coding sequence is TGTGCCAGCAGTCCTAGCACAGTAGAGACCCAGTACTTC. Its protein product is CASSPSTVETQYF.